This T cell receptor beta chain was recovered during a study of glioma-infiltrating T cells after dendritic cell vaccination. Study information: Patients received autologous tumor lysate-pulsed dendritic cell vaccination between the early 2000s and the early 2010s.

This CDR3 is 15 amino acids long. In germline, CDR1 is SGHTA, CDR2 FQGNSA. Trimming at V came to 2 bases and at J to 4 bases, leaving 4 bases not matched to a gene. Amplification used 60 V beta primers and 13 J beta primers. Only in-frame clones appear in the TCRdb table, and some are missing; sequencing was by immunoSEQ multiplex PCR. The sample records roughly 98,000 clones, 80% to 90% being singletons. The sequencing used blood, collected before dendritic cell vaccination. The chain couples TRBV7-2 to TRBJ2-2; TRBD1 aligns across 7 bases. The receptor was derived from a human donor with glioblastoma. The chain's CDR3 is CASSLLTGRTGELFF. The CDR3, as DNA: TGTGCCAGCAGCTTACTGACAGGGCGCACCGGGGAGCTGTTTTTT.